The TCR beta chain under discussion was sequenced for a study of CD8 T cells in ankylosing spondylitis. The study, taken as a whole, reports: Certain motif variants had earlier been reported in reactive arthritis synovial fluid and blood. Ankylosing spondylitis blood appeared to carry a characteristic TCR beta motif of several highly homologous variants. Reportedly, significant enrichment of disease-linked clones occurred in matched ankylosing spondylitis synovial fluid.

TCRdb fed the 5' RACE reads into MiXCR, producing one record per CDR3 protein. The sample holds a few hundred thousand distinct CDR3 sequences, 20% seen once. About this clonotype: The antigen is undetermined.

Germline V gene data show CDR1 as MGHRA and CDR2 as YSYEKL. CDR3 length: 16 residues. The V segment lost 4 bases and the J segment 8 bases; nucleotides outside the gene matches: 11. This TCR derives from a male donor with ankylosing spondylitis or in good health (not recorded which). Sequencing was done on a sample of blood, either unsorted or a sorted T cell fraction (not recorded which). The chain couples TRBV4-1 to TRBJ2-1; 10 bases agree with TRBD2. DNA of the CDR3: TGCGCCAGCAGCCCCCTTCTAGCGGGGGTGCTCTATGAGCAGTTCTTC. It is translated as CASSPLLAGVLYEQFF.